Each of the 28 T cell receptor beta chains below was sequenced from the same sample in a study of T cells after yellow fever vaccination. One entry per CDR3 protein, called by TCRdb with MiXCR from the 5' RACE reads. This sample has 300,000 to 350,000 distinct CDR3 sequences, with about 10% found just once. The source was CD4+ T cells sorted from PBMCs, collected 45 days after the yellow fever booster vaccination. The receptors were gathered from a man aged 18 to 29 who received the YFV17D yellow fever vaccine.

The chain is built from TRBV7-2 and TRBJ2-5; TRBD2 matches at 10 bases. Trimming removed 5 bases from V and 5 bases from J; junction bases left unmatched: 8. CDR1 is SGHTA, CDR2 FQGNSA, per germline. The CDR3 has 15 residues. The CDR3 DNA is TGTGCCAGCAGCCCTGTTAGTAGCGGGGGGGAGACCCAGTACTTC. The encoded protein is CASSPVSSGGETQYF.

The chain links TRBV4-1 to TRBJ1-3; D not resolved. The CDR3 runs to 17 residues. V shed 5 bases and J shed 0 bases, with 17 bases lying between them. The V gene's germline CDR1 is MGHRA and CDR2 YSYEKL. CDR3 protein: CASSKVDLLPSGNTIYF. CDR3 bases: TGCGCCAGCAGCAAGGTGGATCTACTCCCCTCTGGAAACACCATATATTTT.

This clonotype occurred a few times. This chain links TRBV5-1 with TRBJ1-1; 9 nucleotides line up with TRBD1. The CDR3 consists of 15 residues. The V gene's germline CDR1 is SGHRS and CDR2 YFSETQ. Losses at the gene ends were 5 bases for V and 4 bases for J; bases not matched to a gene: 9. CDR3 region: CASSSDRGYGTEAFF. The CDR3 coding sequence is TGCGCCAGCAGTTCTGACAGGGGGTACGGCACTGAAGCTTTCTTT.

V usage is TRBV4-2 and J usage is TRBJ1-2; 10 positions agree with TRBD1. Trimming cost V 4 bases and J 8 bases; bases outside gene matches: 7. This CDR3 has 14 residues. CDR1 is LGHNA and CDR2 is YNFKEQ in the germline V gene. The CDR3 nucleotides are TGTGCCAGCAGCCTGGGACAGGGGTCCGACGGCTACACCTTC. It codes for CASSLGQGSDGYTF.

The table lists this clonotype with many counts. The genes are TRBV29-1 and TRBJ1-5; no firm D call. The V and J ends lost 6 bases and 1 base respectively, with 13 bases between them. This CDR3 is built from 14 residues. The germline V gene has CDR1 SQVTM and CDR2 ANQGSEA. CDR3 sequence: CSVQRDGSNQPQHF. CDR3 sequence (DNA): TGCAGCGTACAGCGGGATGGGAGCAATCAGCCCCAGCATTTT.

There are many counts of this clonotype. The chain recombines TRBV20-1 with TRBJ2-7; D gene ambiguous. V was cut by 6 bases and J by 0 bases, with 12 bases left in between. CDR1 is DFQATT and CDR2 is SNEGSKA in the germline V gene (reference sequence). CDR3 size: 13 residues. CDR3 region: CSAPSLGSYEQYF. DNA of the CDR3: TGCAGTGCCCCGTCCCTTGGCTCCTACGAGCAGTACTTC.

The J gene is TRBJ2-2, the V gene TRBV4-2; TRBD2 might be the D (6 bases). The CDR3 contains 16 residues. The V gene lost 3 bases and the J gene lost 7 bases, with 18 bases spanning the gap. Germline loops: CDR1 LGHNA, CDR2 YNFKEQ. The CDR3 coding sequence is TGTGCCAGCAGCCAGGGAGGTAACTCCCCTGGCGGGGAGCTGTTTTTT. This translates into CASSQGGNSPGGELFF.

The CDR3, as DNA: TGTGCCAGCAGGGGGGACGGTGCCTACGAGCAGTACTTC. Its translation: CASRGDGAYEQYF. The chain couples TRBV12-3 or TRBV12-4 to TRBJ2-7, with D perhaps being TRBD1 or TRBD2 (5 bases each). V was shortened by 6 bases and J by 2 bases, with 11 bases between the two germline ends. The CDR3 covers 13 residues.

V usage is TRBV28 and J usage is TRBJ2-3; D remains unclear. Between the trimmed V and J ends, which lost 7 bases and 9 bases, there was a span of 14 bases. CDR1 MDHEN and CDR2 SYDVKM come from the germline V gene. This CDR3 has 12 residues. The DNA for the CDR3 is TGTGCCAGCACCTCGGAACCCCACACGCAGTATTTT. Encoded protein: CASTSEPHTQYF.

This clonotype appeared once. One end of the junction varies from germline; a read error may be responsible. The chain has TRBV19 and TRBJ2-3, with TRBD2 matching 11 bases. Germline loops: CDR1 LNHDA, CDR2 SQIVND (reference sequence). The CDR3 contains 17 residues. The CDR3 reads CARSIRSGLAGTDTQYF. CDR3 nucleotides: TGTGCCCGTAGTATCAGGAGCGGACTAGCGGGCACTGATACGCAGTATTTT.

The V gene is TRBV10-3, the J gene TRBJ2-1; D ambiguous. The CDR3 is 11 residues long. The V gene's germline CDR1 is ENHRY and CDR2 SYGVKD. V was clipped by 4 bases and J by 9 bases, with 7 bases between them. CDR3 loop: CAISAGTEQFF. In DNA, the CDR3 is TGTGCCATCAGTGCAGGCACTGAGCAGTTCTTC.

This chain connects TRBV6-2 or TRBV6-3 to TRBJ2-3; 15 bases fit TRBD2. J lost 7 bases, V lost 4 bases, and 9 bases had no gene match. Germline loops: CDR1 MNHEY, CDR2 SVGEGT. CDR3 size: 17 residues. CDR3 residues: CASSSKTGTSGGYTQYF. The CDR3 nucleotides are TGTGCCAGCAGTTCAAAGACCGGGACTAGCGGGGGGTATACGCAGTATTTT.

This clonotype occurred a few times. This chain joins TRBV7-3 and TRBJ2-1, with 8 bases lining up with TRBD1. Germline V CDR1 and CDR2: SGHTA, FQGTGA. V lost 3 bases and J lost 9; bases outside the gene matches: 7. CDR3 length: 14 residues. In DNA form, the CDR3 reads TGTGCCAGCAGCTTCCAGGGGGCGATCAGTGAGCAGTTCTTC. Its translation: CASSFQGAISEQFF.

This clonotype was seen a few times. V is TRBV5-1 and J is TRBJ2-2; TRBD2 agrees at 7 bases. From germline, CDR1 is SGHRS and CDR2 YFSETQ. V was clipped by 4 bases and J by 2 bases; unmatched bases: 5. The CDR3 contains 15 residues. The DNA for the CDR3 is TGCGCCAGCAGCGGGCGGGGGACCAACACCGGGGAGCTGTTTTTT. Translation: CASSGRGTNTGELFF.

The chain uses TRBV4-3 and TRBJ2-3; D unresolved. V lost 0 bases and J lost 4, with 8 bases in between. This CDR3 has 14 residues. The germline V gene has CDR1 LGHNA and CDR2 YSLEER. The CDR3 spells CASSQDVAADTQYF. CDR3 nucleotides: TGCGCCAGCAGCCAAGATGTTGCCGCAGATACGCAGTATTTT.

The table lists this clonotype with many counts. This rearrangement joins TRBV7-9 to TRBJ1-2; 11 bases fit TRBD1. This CDR3 has 15 amino acids. V shed 5 bases and J 3 bases; nucleotides not matched to a gene: 5. The germline gives CDR1 SEHNR, CDR2 FQNEAQ (reference sequence). Here the CDR3 reads CASSPGQGADYGYTF. The CDR3 DNA follows: TGTGCCAGCAGCCCCGGACAGGGGGCAGACTATGGCTACACCTTC.

The CDR3 spells CASSSGLVGGELFF. DNA of the CDR3: TGTGCCAGCAGCTCTGGACTAGTAGGCGGGGAGCTGTTTTTT. The V gene is TRBV11-2, the J gene TRBJ2-2, with 7 bases matching TRBD2. V was pared by 4 bases and J by 7 bases, with 6 bases of the junction left unmatched. The germline V gene encodes CDR1 SGHAT and CDR2 FQNNGV. The CDR3 has 14 residues. The variable domain in full, completed from reference TRBV11-2 and TRBJ2-2, reads EAGVAQSPRYKIIEKRQSVAFWCNPISGHATLYWYQQILGQGPKLLIQFQNNGVVDDSQLPKDRFSAERLKGVDSTLKIQPAKLEDSAVYLCASSSGLVGGELFFGEGSRLTVL.

This clonotype has only a few counts. The chain recombines TRBV19 with TRBJ1-2; D might be TRBD1 (6 bases). Trimming cost V 3 bases and J 7 bases, with 12 bases left between them. This CDR3 contains 13 residues. Germline-derived CDR1 and CDR2 are LNHDA and SQIVND (reference sequence). The CDR3 spells CASSINRDSGYTF. In DNA form, the CDR3 reads TGTGCCAGTAGTATCAACAGGGACTCTGGCTACACCTTC. The entire variable domain, with the rest obtained from reference TRBV19 and TRBJ1-2, is as follows: DGGITQSPKYLFRKEGQNVTLSCEQNLNHDAMYWYRQDPGQGLRLIYYSQIVNDFQKGDIAEGYSVSREKKESFPLTVTSAQKNPTAFYLCASSINRDSGYTFGSGTRLTVV.

This clonotype was seen many times. The V gene is TRBV2, the J gene TRBJ2-3, with D possibly called TRBD1 or TRBD2 (5 bases each). The germline V and J ends were trimmed by 9 bases and 5 bases, with 24 bases remaining between them. The germline CDR1 and CDR2 sequences are SNHLY and FYNNEI. The CDR3 contains 16 residues. The CDR3 reads CARTSGRQRAQDTQYF. DNA for the CDR3: TGTGCCAGGACAAGTGGTCGACAGAGGGCTCAAGATACGCAGTATTTT.

This clonotype was counted ten times or more. The rearrangement links TRBV18 to TRBJ2-7; D ambiguous. The CDR3 loop spans 14 amino acids. V lost 4 bases, J lost 3 bases, and 13 bases lay in between. The V gene's germline CDR1 is KGHSH and CDR2 LQKENI. The CDR3 sequence is CASSLSGPRYEQYV. The CDR3 region has the DNA TGTGCCAGCTCACTGTCCGGGCCCCGCTACGAGCAGTACGTC.

This clonotype showed up many times. The chain has TRBV6-2 or TRBV6-3 and TRBJ1-5, with D possibly being TRBD1 (6 bases). This CDR3 has 16 residues. Germline CDR1 reads MNHEY; CDR2 reads SVGEGT. The germline V and J ends were trimmed by 2 bases and 5 bases, with 16 bases remaining between them. In DNA form, the CDR3 reads TGTGCCAGCAGTTACCTGCCCCCGCCAGGGGATCAGCCCCAGCATTTT. This translates into CASSYLPPPGDQPQHF.

The rearrangement links TRBV14 to TRBJ1-2, with D unresolved. Germline assignment: CDR1 SGHDN and CDR2 FVKESK. V was shortened by 0 bases and J by 6 bases, with 17 bases between the two germline ends. This CDR3 is built from 16 residues. CDR3 coding DNA: TGTGCCAGCAGCCAAGAAGATTGGATGCCTAGTGATGGCTACACCTTC. It encodes CASSQEDWMPSDGYTF.

The rearrangement links TRBV5-4 to TRBJ2-5, with D perhaps matching TRBD1 or TRBD2 (6 bases each). Trimming left V 2 bases short and J 5 bases short, with 16 bases between. Germline assignment: CDR1 SGHNT and CDR2 YYREEE (reference sequence). This CDR3 has 15 residues. The CDR3: CASSFGGPVVETQYF. In DNA, the CDR3 is TGTGCCAGCAGCTTCGGGGGCCCGGTTGTTGAGACCCAGTACTTC.

This clonotype was detected only a few times. The chain combines TRBV5-1 with TRBJ2-6; D is unclear. Germline CDR1 and CDR2: SGHRS and YFSETQ. This CDR3 spans 16 amino acids. Trimming left V 2 bases short and J 0 bases short, with 9 bases between. The chain's CDR3 is CASSFVQHSGANVLTF. CDR3 DNA sequence: TGCGCCAGCAGCTTTGTCCAGCACTCTGGGGCCAACGTCCTGACTTTC.

In this sample, this clonotype turned up a few times. This chain links TRBV4-2 with TRBJ2-1; tentatively, D is TRBD1 or TRBD2 (5 bases each). The CDR3 has 17 residues. V was pared by 1 base and J by 3 bases, with 16 bases between. The V gene's germline CDR1 is LGHNA and CDR2 YNFKEQ. As DNA, the CDR3 is TGTGCCAGCAGCCAAGGTCAACGGATTGGGGGCTACAATGAGCAGTTCTTC. Protein sequence: CASSQGQRIGGYNEQFF.

This clonotype was seen a handful of times. V gene TRBV16 combines with J gene TRBJ1-2; no clear D. Germline CDR1 and CDR2: KGHSY and FQNENV. This CDR3 has 12 residues. V was cut by 4 bases and J by 6 bases, with 9 bases left in between. CDR3 sequence reads: CASSPARDGYTF. The DNA of the CDR3 is TGTGCCAGCAGCCCCGCTAGGGATGGCTACACCTTC.

This clonotype was observed a handful of times. The rearrangement joins TRBV5-1 to TRBJ2-3, with 7 bases identical to TRBD1. Trimming removed 0 bases from V and 1 base from J; junction bases left unmatched: 5. The CDR3 runs 16 residues. CDR1 and CDR2 (germline): SGHRS, YFSETQ. CDR3 nucleotides: TGCGCCAGCAGCTTGGGACGAGACAGGGGCACAGATACGCAGTATTTT. Its translation is CASSLGRDRGTDTQYF.

This clonotype was detected ten times or more. J is TRBJ2-7 and V is TRBV10-3; D uncertain. Germline CDR1 ENHRY, CDR2 SYGVKD. This CDR3 has 13 residues. Trimming stripped 0 bases from V and 6 bases from J, with 9 bases between. CDR3 bases: TGTGCCATCAGTGAGTCGGCCAGTAGCGAGCAGTACTTC. Translating gives CAISESASSEQYF.